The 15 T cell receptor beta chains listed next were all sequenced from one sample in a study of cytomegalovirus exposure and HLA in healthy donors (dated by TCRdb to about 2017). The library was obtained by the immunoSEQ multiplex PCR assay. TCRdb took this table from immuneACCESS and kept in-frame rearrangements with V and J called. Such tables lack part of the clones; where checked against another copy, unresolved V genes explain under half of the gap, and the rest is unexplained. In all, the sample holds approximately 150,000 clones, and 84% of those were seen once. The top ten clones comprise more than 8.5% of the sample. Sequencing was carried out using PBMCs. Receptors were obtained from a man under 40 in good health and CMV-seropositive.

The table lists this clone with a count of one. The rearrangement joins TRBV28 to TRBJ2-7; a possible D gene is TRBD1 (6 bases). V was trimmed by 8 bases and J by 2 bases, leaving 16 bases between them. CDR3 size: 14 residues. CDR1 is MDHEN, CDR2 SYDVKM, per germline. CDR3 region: CASDPSTGPYEQYF. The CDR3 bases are TGTGCCAGCGACCCCTCGACAGGCCCCTACGAGCAGTACTTC.

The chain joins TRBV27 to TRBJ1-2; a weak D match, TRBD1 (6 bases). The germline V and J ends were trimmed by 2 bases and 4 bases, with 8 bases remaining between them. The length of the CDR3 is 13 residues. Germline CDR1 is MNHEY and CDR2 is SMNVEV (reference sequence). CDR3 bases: TGTGCCAGCAGTTTACAGGGGAGCTATGGCTACACCTTC. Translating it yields CASSLQGSYGYTF.

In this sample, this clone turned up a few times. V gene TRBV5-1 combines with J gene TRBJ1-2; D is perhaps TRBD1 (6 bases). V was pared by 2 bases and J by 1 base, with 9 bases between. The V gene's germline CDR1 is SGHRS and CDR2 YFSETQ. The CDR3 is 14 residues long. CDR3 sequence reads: CASSLQGVNYGYTF. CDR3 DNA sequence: TGCGCCAGCAGCTTACAGGGCGTTAACTATGGCTACACCTTC.

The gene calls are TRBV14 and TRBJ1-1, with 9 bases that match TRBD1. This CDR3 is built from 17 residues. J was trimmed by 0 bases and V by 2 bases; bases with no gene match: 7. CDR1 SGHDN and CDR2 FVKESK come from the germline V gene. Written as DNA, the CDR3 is TGTGCCAGCAGCCAAAACCGGGACAGGGTGGTGAACACTGAAGCTTTCTTT. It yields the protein CASSQNRDRVVNTEAFF.

CDR3 coding DNA: TGTGCCAGCAGCCTGTTGACAGCGAACACTGAAGCTTTCTTT. Translated: CASSLLTANTEAFF. This rearrangement joins TRBV16 to TRBJ1-1; weak D call: TRBD1 (5 bases). The CDR3 contains 14 residues. V lost 4 bases to trimming and J lost 1 base, with 10 bases between them. From germline, CDR1 is KGHSY and CDR2 FQNENV.

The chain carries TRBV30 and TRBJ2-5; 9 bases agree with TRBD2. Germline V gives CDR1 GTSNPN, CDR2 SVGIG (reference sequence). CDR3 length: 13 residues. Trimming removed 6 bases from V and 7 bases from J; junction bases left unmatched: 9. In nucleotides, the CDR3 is TGTGCCTGCATACTTAGCGGGAGTGGGACCCAGTACTTC. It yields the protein CACILSGSGTQYF. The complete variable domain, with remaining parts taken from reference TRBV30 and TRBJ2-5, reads SQTIHQWPATLVQPVGSPLSLECTVEGTSNPNLYWYRQAAGRGLQLLFYSVGIGQISSEVPQNLSASRPQDRQFILSSKKLLLSDSGFYLCACILSGSGTQYFGPGTRLLVL.

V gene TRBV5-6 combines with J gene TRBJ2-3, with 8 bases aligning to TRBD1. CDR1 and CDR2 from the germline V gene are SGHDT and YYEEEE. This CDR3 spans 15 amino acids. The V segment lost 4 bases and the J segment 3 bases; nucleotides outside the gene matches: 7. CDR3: CASSLDRGRTDTQYF. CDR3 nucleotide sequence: TGTGCCAGCAGCCTAGACAGGGGTAGGACAGATACGCAGTATTTT.

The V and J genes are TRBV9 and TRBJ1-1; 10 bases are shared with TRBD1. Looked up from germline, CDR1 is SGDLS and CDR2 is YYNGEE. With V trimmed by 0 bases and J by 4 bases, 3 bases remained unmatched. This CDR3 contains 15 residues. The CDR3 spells CASSVEGQGPTEAFF. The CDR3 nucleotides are TGTGCCAGCAGCGTAGAGGGACAGGGGCCCACTGAAGCTTTCTTT.

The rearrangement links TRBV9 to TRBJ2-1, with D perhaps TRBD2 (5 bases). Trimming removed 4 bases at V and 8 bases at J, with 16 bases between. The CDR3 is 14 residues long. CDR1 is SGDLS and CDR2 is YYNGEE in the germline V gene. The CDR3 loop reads CASSPNGITDEQFF. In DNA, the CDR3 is TGTGCCAGCAGCCCTAACGGGATAACGGATGAGCAGTTCTTC.

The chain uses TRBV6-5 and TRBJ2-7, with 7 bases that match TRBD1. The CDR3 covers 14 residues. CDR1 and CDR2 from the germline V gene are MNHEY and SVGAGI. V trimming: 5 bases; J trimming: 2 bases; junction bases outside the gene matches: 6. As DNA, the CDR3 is TGTGCCAGCAGTGCCCCCGGGACAGCCTACGAGCAGTACTTC. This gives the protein CASSAPGTAYEQYF.

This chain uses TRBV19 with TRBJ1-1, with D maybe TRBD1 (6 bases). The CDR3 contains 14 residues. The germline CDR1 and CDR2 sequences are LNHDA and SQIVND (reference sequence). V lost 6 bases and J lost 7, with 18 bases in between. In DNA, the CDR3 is TGTGCCAGTAGCCCCGACCGGGCCAGGGGTGAAGCTTTCTTT. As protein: CASSPDRARGEAFF.

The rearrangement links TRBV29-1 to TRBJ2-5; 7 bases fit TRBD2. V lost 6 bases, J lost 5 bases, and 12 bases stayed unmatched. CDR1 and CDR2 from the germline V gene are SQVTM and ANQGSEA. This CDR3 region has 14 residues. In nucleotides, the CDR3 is TGCAGCGTCGGCGGGAGAGTTCGGCGGGAGACCCAGTACTTC. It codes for CSVGGRVRRETQYF.

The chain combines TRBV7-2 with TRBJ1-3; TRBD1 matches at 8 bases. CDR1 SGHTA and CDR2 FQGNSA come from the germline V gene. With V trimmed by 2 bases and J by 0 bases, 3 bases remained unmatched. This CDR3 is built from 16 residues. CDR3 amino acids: CASSLWTGSSGNTIYF. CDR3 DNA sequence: TGTGCCAGCAGCTTATGGACAGGGAGCTCTGGAAACACCATATATTTT.

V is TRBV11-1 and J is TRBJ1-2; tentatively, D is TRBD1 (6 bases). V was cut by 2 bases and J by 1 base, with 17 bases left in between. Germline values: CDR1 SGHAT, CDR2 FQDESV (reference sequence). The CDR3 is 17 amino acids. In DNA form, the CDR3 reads TGTGCCAGCAGCTTATCGGCAGGGGCTGTTGATAACTATGGCTACACCTTC. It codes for CASSLSAGAVDNYGYTF.

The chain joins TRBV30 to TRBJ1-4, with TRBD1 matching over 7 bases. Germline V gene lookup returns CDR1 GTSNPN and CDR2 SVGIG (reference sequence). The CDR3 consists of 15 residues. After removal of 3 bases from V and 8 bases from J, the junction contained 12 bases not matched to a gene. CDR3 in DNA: TGTGCCTGGAGCCCCTTCACAGGGGTTCGAGAAAAACTGTTTTTT. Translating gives CAWSPFTGVREKLFF.